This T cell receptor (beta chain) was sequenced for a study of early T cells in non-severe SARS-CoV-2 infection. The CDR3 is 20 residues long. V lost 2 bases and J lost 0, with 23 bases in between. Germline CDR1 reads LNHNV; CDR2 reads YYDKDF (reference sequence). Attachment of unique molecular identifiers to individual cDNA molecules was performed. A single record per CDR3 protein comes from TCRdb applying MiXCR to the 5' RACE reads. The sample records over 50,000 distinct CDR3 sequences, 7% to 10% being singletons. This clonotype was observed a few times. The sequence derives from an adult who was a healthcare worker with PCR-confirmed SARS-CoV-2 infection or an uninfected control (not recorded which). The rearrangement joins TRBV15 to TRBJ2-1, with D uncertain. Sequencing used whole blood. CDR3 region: CATSRLFTPTISSSYNEQFF. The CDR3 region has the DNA TGTGCCACCAGCAGACTTTTTACCCCGACCATTTCTAGCTCCTACAATGAGCAGTTCTTC.